Listed below are T cell receptor beta chains from one sample, sequenced in a study of T cells in Graves' hyperthyroidism and ophthalmopathy. TCRdb fed the multiplex PCR reads into MiXCR, producing one record per CDR3 protein. Here the sample spans about 700,000 distinct CDR3 sequences, approximately 14% being singletons. Sequencing input: blood. These receptors all stem from a woman between 18 and 30 years old with Graves' hyperthyroidism. CDR3s include the opening cysteine and the closing phenylalanine or tryptophan.

TRBV30,TRBJ1-2,CAWNTGTGGYGYTF
TRBV9,TRBJ2-7,CASSVDPGTSGISYEQYF
TRBV20-1,TRBJ2-7,CSARGGGPEQYF
TRBV25-1,TRBJ1-3,CASSEYFANTIYF
TRBV7-9,TRBJ2-2,CASSTTGLNTGELFF
TRBV10-1,TRBJ2-1,CASSEETHRAGGMSGEQFF
TRBV7-8,TRBJ2-1,CASSPKRVPGERRVYNEQFF
TRBV11-3,TRBJ1-3,CASSLGGTSGNTIYF
TRBV28,TRBJ2-7,CASSLRVGMGPSSYEQYF
TRBV6-1,TRBJ2-7,CASSEDRSSSYEQYF
TRBV5-5,TRBJ2-7,CASSQPFYEQYF
TRBV9,TRBJ1-2,CASGPSTGGSSGYTF
TRBV30,TRBJ2-2,CAVNRGDAGELFF
TRBV27,TRBJ2-1,CASSLASGRDHNEQFF
TRBV3-1,TRBJ2-7,CASSQGQREGAEQYF
TRBV5-8,TRBJ1-1,CASSLWQLNTEAFF
TRBV4-1,TRBJ2-5,CASSQGLKETQYF
TRBV14,TRBJ2-3,CASSPRRGVSTDTQYF
TRBV4-1,TRBJ2-1,CASSPPGRAVEQFF
TRBV6-2/TRBV6-3,TRBJ2-1,CASSYWRTSYNEQFF
TRBV11-2,TRBJ2-1,CASSFSGMGSGRAYNEQFF
TRBV5-8,TRBJ1-6,CASSPGGYYSPLHF
TRBV7-3,TRBJ2-1,CASSHGLAGDTSYNEQFF
TRBV6-1,TRBJ1-2,CASTPTGTSHGGYTF
TRBV5-1,TRBJ1-5,CANSLGGGSQPQHF
TRBV15,TRBJ2-1,CATSAPGQGAYNEQFF
TRBV5-1,TRBJ2-1,CASSLPTSGRTNEQFF
TRBV6-2/TRBV6-3,TRBJ1-1,CASNNPGQLSRKNTEAFF
TRBV20-1,TRBJ1-2,CSGRTREGNYGYTF
TRBV28,TRBJ2-2,CASSLSGRAGGELFF
TRBV3-1,TRBJ2-4,CASSQRGGANIQYF
TRBV15,TRBJ2-5,CATSKQQLWETQYF
TRBV7-9,TRBJ2-2,CASSDGWGAGELFF
TRBV4-1,TRBJ2-1,CASSRTRGTNYNEQFF
TRBV29-1,TRBJ2-1,CSVGGVSGHYNEQFF
TRBV6-6,TRBJ2-7,CASSYGTSVGYEQYF
TRBV20-1,TRBJ2-7,CSAEATSEFYEQYF
TRBV4-3,TRBJ2-7,CASSQAGLADYEQYF
TRBV6-1,TRBJ1-2,CASRLANYGYTF
TRBV25-1,TRBJ2-2,CASSDWDRRNTGELFF
TRBV6-5,TRBJ2-2,CASSYPGSNTGELFF
TRBV4-1,TRBJ2-3,CASSQDKRYTDTQYF
TRBV18,TRBJ1-2,CASSQRTGPGGYTF
TRBV24-1,TRBJ2-3,CATSDPLGSPTDTQYF
TRBV12-3/TRBV12-4,TRBJ2-2,CASIDTDSSVSEELFF
TRBV7-9,TRBJ2-1,CASSPWGLAGRNEQFF
TRBV28,TRBJ2-3,CASSPWTAGGDTQYF
TRBV29-1,TRBJ2-1,CSGIPSGGSSYNEQFF
TRBV7-9,TRBJ2-3,CASSLPAGTGGPGPLTDTQYF
TRBV6-1,TRBJ1-5,CASSAALFRDNNQPQHF
TRBV25-1,TRBJ2-7,CASSPGGIGYEQYF
TRBV7-8,TRBJ1-2,CASSPGTGGYGYTF